Listed below are T cell receptor beta chains from one sample, sequenced in a study of long-term antiretroviral therapy in people with HIV. The data were produced by immunoSEQ multiplex PCR, yet TCRdb's version contains in-frame clones alone and is incomplete. This repertoire shows approximately 18,000 clones, less than 85% found once; its top ten account for about 10%. The material sequenced was unsorted PBMCs, taken 0.2 years after starting antiretroviral therapy. The receptors derive from a woman in her 40s with HIV. Both conserved end residues are part of each CDR3. Fields, in order: V gene, J gene, D gene, clone size, CDR3 DNA, CDR3 protein. A D gene is named only where the DNA matches it firmly. Rows may omit the clone size; those that give it use once, few, many or a size class.

>TRBV11-2|TRBJ2-1|NA|NA
TGTGCCAGCAGGCAGGGCCCCGATGAGCAGTTCTTC
CASRQGPDEQFF
>TRBV6-6|TRBJ1-1|NA|NA
TGTGCCAGCAGTTATGGGGGAGAGAACACTGAAGCTTTCTTT
CASSYGGENTEAFF
>TRBV27|TRBJ1-2|NA|NA
TGTGCCAGCAGCACCCGTCCAGGGGATGTTGGTGGCTACACCTTC
CASSTRPGDVGGYTF
>TRBV14|TRBJ2-1|NA|NA
TGTGCCAGCAGCCCCGTGTACAATGAGCAGTTCTTC
CASSPVYNEQFF
>TRBV5-1|TRBJ1-1|NA|NA
TGCGCCAGCAGCTATGAGTCCAACACTGAAGCTTTCTTT
CASSYESNTEAFF
>TRBV10-2|TRBJ2-6|NA|NA
TGCGCCAGCAGTGACACCGGGACTGGGGCCAACGTCCTGACTTTC
CASSDTGTGANVLTF
>TRBV19|TRBJ2-7|TRBD1|NA
TGTGCCAGTAGTATAGGACAGGGGGCAAGGCACGAGCAGTACTTC
CASSIGQGARHEQYF
>TRBV29-1|TRBJ1-2|TRBD1|NA
TGCAGCGTTGGAGGACAGGGGTGGTATGGCTACACCTTC
CSVGGQGWYGYTF
>TRBV6-5|TRBJ1-2|NA|NA
TGTGCCAGCAGCCTCGAGCCTAACTATGGCTACACCTTC
CASSLEPNYGYTF
>TRBV11-2|TRBJ1-4|NA|NA
TGTGCCAGCAGCTTAGCTTGGGTCCAAGAAAAACTGTTTTTT
CASSLAWVQEKLFF
>TRBV27|TRBJ1-5|NA|NA
TGTGCCAGCAGTTTCGACGAAGGTCAGCCCCAGCATTTT
CASSFDEGQPQHF
>TRBV6-5|TRBJ2-1|TRBD2|NA
TGTGCCAGCAGCACACCGGGGGGCTCCTACAATGAGCAGTTCTTC
CASSTPGGSYNEQFF
>TRBV11-1|TRBJ1-5|TRBD1|NA
TGTGCCAGCAGCAGGGACAGGGTCAATCAGCCCCAGCATTTT
CASSRDRVNQPQHF
>TRBV11-2|TRBJ2-7|NA|once
TGTGCCAGCAGCTTCGGCGGGGTATACGAGCAGTACTTC
CASSFGGVYEQYF
>TRBV5-1|TRBJ1-3|NA|once
TGCGCCAGCAGCTTGGAGGTCCCCTCTGGAAACACCATATATTTT
CASSLEVPSGNTIYF
>TRBV9|TRBJ2-7|NA|NA
TGTGCCAGCGGGACACGATCCTACGAGCAGTACTTC
CASGTRSYEQYF
>TRBV19|TRBJ2-6|NA|NA
TGTGCCAGTAGTATTGATGGCTCTGGGGCCAACGTCCTGACTTTC
CASSIDGSGANVLTF
>TRBV7-6|TRBJ2-1|NA|NA
TGTGCCAGCAGCGGACTCGTGAATGAGCAGTTCTTC
CASSGLVNEQFF
>TRBV11-2|TRBJ2-5|NA|NA
TGTGCCAGCAGCCCGAGGGCGGGGGCGGAGACCCAGTACTTC
CASSPRAGAETQYF
>TRBV5-1|TRBJ2-1|NA|NA
TGCGCCAGCAGTTACGGGGGGCAATACAATGAGCAGTTCTTC
CASSYGGQYNEQFF
>TRBV4-3|TRBJ2-7|TRBD1|NA
TGCGCCAGCAGCATAACAGCGGACAGGGCCTACGAGCAGTACTTC
CASSITADRAYEQYF
>TRBV18|TRBJ1-1|NA|NA
TGTGCCAGCTCACCAGCGAACACTGAAGCTTTCTTT
CASSPANTEAFF
>TRBV7-8|TRBJ2-1|NA|once
TGTGCCAGCAGCCCCCCGGCTGGGGGGCGCTACAATGAGCAGTTCTTC
CASSPPAGGRYNEQFF
>TRBV7-2|TRBJ2-1|TRBD2|NA
TGTGCCAGCAGCTTACCCCCGGGACTAGACAATGAGCAGTTCTTC
CASSLPPGLDNEQFF
>TRBV7-2|TRBJ1-1|NA|NA
TGTGCCAGCAGCTTAGTCGGCCCCGCCACTGAAGCTTTCTTT
CASSLVGPATEAFF
>TRBV10-3|TRBJ2-1|NA|NA
TGTGCCATCAGTGACTTCACGGAAACCTACAATGAGCAGTTCTTC
CAISDFTETYNEQFF
>TRBV19|TRBJ2-7|NA|NA
TGTGCCAGTAGCCCGGCGGGACCGGTGTCCTACGAGCAGTACTTC
CASSPAGPVSYEQYF